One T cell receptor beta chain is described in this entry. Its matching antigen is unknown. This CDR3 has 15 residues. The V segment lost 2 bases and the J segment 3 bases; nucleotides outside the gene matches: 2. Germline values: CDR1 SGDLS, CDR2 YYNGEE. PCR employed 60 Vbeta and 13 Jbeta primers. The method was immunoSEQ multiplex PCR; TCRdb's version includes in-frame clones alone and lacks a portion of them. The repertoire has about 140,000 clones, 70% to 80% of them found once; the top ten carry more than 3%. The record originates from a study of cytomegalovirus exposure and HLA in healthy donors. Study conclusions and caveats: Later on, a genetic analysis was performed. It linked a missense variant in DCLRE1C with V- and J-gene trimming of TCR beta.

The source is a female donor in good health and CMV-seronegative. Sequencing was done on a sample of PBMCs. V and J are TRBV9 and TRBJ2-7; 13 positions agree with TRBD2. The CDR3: CASSVGTSGVYEQYF. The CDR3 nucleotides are TGTGCCAGCAGCGTGGGGACTAGCGGGGTCTACGAGCAGTACTTC.